A single sample gave rise to the 4 T cell receptor beta chains below, sequenced in a study of CD8 T cells in Susac syndrome. The RNA, roughly 0.45 to 1 ug, was put through reverse transcription using random hexamers. TCRdb ran MiXCR on the immunoSEQ multiplex PCR reads and lists one entry per CDR3 protein. The sample contains roughly 150,000 distinct CDR3 sequences, roughly 94% of which appear only once. Sample: CD4+ T cells from PBMCs. Receptor source: a human donor with multiple sclerosis.

The chain is built from TRBV5-5 and TRBJ1-2, with 7 bases identical to TRBD1. The CDR3 runs 13 residues. Germline values: CDR1 SGHKS, CDR2 YYEKEE (reference sequence). V trimming: 4 bases; J trimming: 6 bases; junction bases outside the gene matches: 6. The CDR3 loop reads CASSLGQADGYTF. CDR3 nucleotide sequence: TGTGCCAGCAGCCTTGGACAGGCTGATGGCTACACCTTC.

V and J are TRBV6-5 and TRBJ1-2, with 8 bases matching TRBD1. Germline V CDR1 and CDR2: MNHEY, SVGAGI. The CDR3 spans 13 residues. With 5 bases clipped from V and 4 bases from J, the junction kept 3 bases outside the gene matches. The CDR3 region has the DNA TGTGCCAGCAGTCCGGACAGGGCCTATGGCTACACCTTC. Protein: CASSPDRAYGYTF.

The rearrangement joins TRBV28 to TRBJ2-1; 7 nucleotides agree with TRBD2. Germline V lookup: CDR1 MDHEN, CDR2 SYDVKM. With V trimmed by 5 bases and J by 6 bases, 10 bases remained unmatched. The CDR3 runs to 15 residues. The CDR3 spells CASSSKGGVVNEQFF. In DNA form, the CDR3 reads TGTGCCAGCAGTAGTAAGGGAGGGGTGGTCAATGAGCAGTTCTTC. The variable domain in full, completed from reference TRBV28 and TRBJ2-1, reads DVKVTQSSRYLVKRTGEKVFLECVQDMDHENMFWYRQDPGLGLRLIYFSYDVKMKEKGDIPEGYSVSREKKERFSLILESASTNQTSMYLCASSSKGGVVNEQFFGPGTRLTVL.

The rearrangement links TRBV3-1 to TRBJ2-3; tentatively, D is TRBD1 or TRBD2 (5 bases each). Trimming left V 5 bases short and J 3 bases short, with 15 bases between. CDR1 and CDR2 (germline): LGHDT, YNNKEL (reference sequence). There are 15 residues in the CDR3. CDR3 in DNA: TGTGCCAGCAGCACGGGACCCCCGGGGACAGATACGCAGTATTTT. Translation gives CASSTGPPGTDTQYF.